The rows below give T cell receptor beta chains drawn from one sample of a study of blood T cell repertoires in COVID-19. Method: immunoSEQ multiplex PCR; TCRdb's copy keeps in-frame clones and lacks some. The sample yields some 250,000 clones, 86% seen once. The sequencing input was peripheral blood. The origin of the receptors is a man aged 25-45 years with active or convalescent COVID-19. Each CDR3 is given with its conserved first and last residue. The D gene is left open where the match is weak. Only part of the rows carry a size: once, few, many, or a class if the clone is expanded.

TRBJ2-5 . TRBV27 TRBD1 CASSKTGTQETQYF TGTGCCAGCAGTAAGACAGGGACACAAGAGACCCAGTACTTC
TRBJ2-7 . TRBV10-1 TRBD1 CASSQTGSSYEQYF TGCGCCAGCAGTCAGACAGGGAGCTCCTACGAGCAGTACTTC
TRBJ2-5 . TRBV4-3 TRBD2 CASSPETSGGVGTQYF TGCGCCAGCAGCCCCGAAACTAGCGGGGGGGTTGGGACCCAGTACTTC
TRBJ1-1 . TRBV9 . CASSSGGPNTEAFF TGTGCCAGCAGCTCGGGGGGTCCGAACACTGAAGCTTTCTTT
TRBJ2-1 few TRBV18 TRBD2 CASLLAGEKGEQFF TGTGCCAGCCTACTAGCGGGGGAAAAGGGTGAGCAGTTCTTC
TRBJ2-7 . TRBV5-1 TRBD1 CASSPRTGGGSEQYF TGCGCCAGCAGCCCACGGACAGGGGGAGGCTCCGAGCAGTACTTC
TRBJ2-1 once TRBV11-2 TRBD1 CASSLDGQGEGEQFF TGTGCCAGCAGCCTAGACGGACAGGGGGAAGGTGAGCAGTTCTTC
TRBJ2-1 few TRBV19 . CASSPQEGSYNEQFF TGTGCCAGTAGTCCACAAGAAGGGAGTTACAATGAGCAGTTCTTC
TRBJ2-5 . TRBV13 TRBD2 CASSLEAGGIKDQETQYF TGTGCCAGCAGCTTAGAAGCGGGGGGGATAAAAGACCAAGAGACCCAGTACTTC
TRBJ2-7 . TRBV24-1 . CATSDSRAQSYEQYF TGTGCCACCAGCGACTCCAGGGCTCAGTCCTACGAGCAGTACTTC
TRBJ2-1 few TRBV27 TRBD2 CASSPNEILAGGAKTYNEQFF TGTGCCAGCAGTCCTAACGAGATACTAGCGGGGGGGGCTAAAACCTACAATGAGCAGTTCTTC
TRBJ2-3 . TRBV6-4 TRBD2 CASSERGDGTDTQYF TGTGCCAGCAGTGAGCGGGGGGATGGCACAGATACGCAGTATTTT
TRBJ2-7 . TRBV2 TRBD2 CASKAGAGEQYF TGTGCCAGCAAAGCGGGGGCGGGGGAGCAGTACTTC
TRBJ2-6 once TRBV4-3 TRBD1 CASSRGQGGANVLTF TGCGCCAGCAGCCGAGGACAGGGAGGGGCCAACGTCCTGACTTTC
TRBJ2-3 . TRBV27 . CASSLSRVRITDTQYF TGTGCCAGCAGTTTATCGCGGGTTAGGATCACAGATACGCAGTATTTT
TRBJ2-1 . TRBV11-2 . CASSFSRNEQFF TGTGCCAGCAGCTTCTCCAGGAATGAGCAGTTCTTC
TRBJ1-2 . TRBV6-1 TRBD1 CASSEAQGAYSLYGYTF TGTGCCAGCAGTGAAGCACAGGGGGCCTACAGTTTATATGGCTACACCTTC
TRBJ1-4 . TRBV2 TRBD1 CASRTGITNEKLFF TGTGCCAGCAGGACAGGGATCACTAATGAAAAACTGTTTTTT
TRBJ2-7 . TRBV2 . CASSEGTSSSYEQYF TGTGCCAGCAGTGAGGGGACTTCAAGCTCCTACGAGCAGTACTTC
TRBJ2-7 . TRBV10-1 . CASRLTGTPYEQYF TGCGCCAGCAGGCTCACCGGGACACCCTACGAGCAGTACTTC
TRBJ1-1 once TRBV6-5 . CASSYSLGAQVEAFF TGTGCCAGCAGTTACTCGCTGGGGGCGCAGGTTGAAGCTTTCTTT
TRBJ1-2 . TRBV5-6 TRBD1 CASTWTGARYGYTF TGTGCCAGCACCTGGACAGGGGCGCGCTATGGCTACACCTTC
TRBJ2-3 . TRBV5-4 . CASSLGTSSSTDTQYF TGTGCCAGCAGTTTGGGGACATCCTCTAGCACAGATACGCAGTATTTT
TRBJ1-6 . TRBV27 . CASSFEPRGNGSPLHF TGTGCCAGCAGTTTTGAACCCAGGGGAAACGGTTCACCCCTCCACTTT